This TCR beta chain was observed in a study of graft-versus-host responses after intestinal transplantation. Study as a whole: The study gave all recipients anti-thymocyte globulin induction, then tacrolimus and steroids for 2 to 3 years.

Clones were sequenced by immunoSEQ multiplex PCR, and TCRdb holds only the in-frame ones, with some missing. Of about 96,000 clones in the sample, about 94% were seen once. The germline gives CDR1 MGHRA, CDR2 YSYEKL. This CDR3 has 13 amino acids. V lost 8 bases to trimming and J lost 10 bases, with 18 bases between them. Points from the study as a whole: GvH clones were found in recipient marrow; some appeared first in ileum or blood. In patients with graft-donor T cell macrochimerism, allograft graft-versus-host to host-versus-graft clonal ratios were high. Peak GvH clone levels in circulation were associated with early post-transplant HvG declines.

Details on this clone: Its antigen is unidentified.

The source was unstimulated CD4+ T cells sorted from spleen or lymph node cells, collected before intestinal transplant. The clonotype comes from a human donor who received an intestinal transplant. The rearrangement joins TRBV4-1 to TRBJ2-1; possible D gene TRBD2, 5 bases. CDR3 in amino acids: CASRSIPGKEQFF. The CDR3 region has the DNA TGCGCCAGCCGCTCTATCCCGGGGAAAGAGCAGTTCTTC.